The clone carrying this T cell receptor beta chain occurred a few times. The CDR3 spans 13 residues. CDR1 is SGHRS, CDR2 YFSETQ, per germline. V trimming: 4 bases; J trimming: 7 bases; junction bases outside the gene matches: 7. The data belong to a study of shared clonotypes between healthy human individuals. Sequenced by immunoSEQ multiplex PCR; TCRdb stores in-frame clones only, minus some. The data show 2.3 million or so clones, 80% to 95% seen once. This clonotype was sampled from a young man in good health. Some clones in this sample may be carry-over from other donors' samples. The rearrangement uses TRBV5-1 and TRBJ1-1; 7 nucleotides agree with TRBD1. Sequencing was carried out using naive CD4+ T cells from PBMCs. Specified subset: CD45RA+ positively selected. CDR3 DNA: TGCGCCAGCAGCGCAGGGGGTGGGAGTGAAGCTTTCTTT. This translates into CASSAGGGSEAFF.